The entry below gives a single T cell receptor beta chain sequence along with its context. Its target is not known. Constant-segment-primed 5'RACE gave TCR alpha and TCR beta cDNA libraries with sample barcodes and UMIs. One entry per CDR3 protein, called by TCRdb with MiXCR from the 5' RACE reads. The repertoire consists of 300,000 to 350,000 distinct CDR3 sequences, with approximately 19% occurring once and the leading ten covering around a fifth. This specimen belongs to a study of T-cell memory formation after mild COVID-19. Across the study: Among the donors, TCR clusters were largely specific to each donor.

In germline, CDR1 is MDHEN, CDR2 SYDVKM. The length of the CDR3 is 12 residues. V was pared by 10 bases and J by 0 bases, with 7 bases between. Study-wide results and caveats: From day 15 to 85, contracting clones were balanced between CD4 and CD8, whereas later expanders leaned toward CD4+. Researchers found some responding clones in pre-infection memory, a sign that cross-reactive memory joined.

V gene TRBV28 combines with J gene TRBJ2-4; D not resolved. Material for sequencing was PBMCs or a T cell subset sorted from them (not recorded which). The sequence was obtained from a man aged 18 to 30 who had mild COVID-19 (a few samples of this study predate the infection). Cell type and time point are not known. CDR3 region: CATSLAKNIQYF. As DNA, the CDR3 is TGTGCCACCAGCTTAGCCAAAAACATTCAGTACTTC. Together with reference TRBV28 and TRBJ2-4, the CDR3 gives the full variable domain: DVKVTQSSRYLVKRTGEKVFLECVQDMDHENMFWYRQDPGLGLRLIYFSYDVKMKEKGDIPEGYSVSREKKERFSLILESASTNQTSMYLCATSLAKNIQYFGAGTRLSVL.